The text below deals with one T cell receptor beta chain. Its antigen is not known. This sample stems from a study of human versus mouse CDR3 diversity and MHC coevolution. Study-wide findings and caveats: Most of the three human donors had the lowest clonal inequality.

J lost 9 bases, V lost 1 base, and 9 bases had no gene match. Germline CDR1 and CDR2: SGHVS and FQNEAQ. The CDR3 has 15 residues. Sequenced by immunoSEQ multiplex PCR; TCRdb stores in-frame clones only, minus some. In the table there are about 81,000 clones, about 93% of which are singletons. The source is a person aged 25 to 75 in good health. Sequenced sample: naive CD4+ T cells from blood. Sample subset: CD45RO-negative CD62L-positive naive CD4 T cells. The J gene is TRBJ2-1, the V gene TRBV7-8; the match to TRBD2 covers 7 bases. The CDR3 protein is CASSLGGTTYSEQFF. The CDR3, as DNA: TGTGCCAGCAGCTTAGGGGGGACTACCTATTCTGAGCAGTTCTTC.